A selection of T cell receptor beta chains follows, all from one sample in a study of T cell clones after liver transplantation. Only in-frame clones appear in the TCRdb table, and some are missing; sequencing was by immunoSEQ multiplex PCR. The repertoire holds about 60,000 clones, 71% seen once, with over 14% in the top ten. Sequenced material: CD4+ T cells from blood, taken before liver transplant. These receptor sequences come from a human donor who received a liver transplant. CDR3s include the opening cysteine and the closing phenylalanine or tryptophan. The order of the fields is D gene, clone size, J gene, V gene, CDR3 protein, CDR3 DNA. D genes are given only for firm matches. Size tells how often a clone was seen (once, few, many) or the class of an expanded clone, and some rows leave it out.

>.|.|TRBJ1-2|TRBV28
CASKTGRYYGYTF
TGTGCCAGCAAAACAGGGAGATACTATGGCTACACCTTC
>TRBD1|few|TRBJ1-5|TRBV27
CASSPWTGRSNQPQHF
TGTGCCAGCAGCCCTTGGACAGGGCGTAGCAATCAGCCCCAGCATTTT
>.|.|TRBJ2-7|TRBV11-3
CASSLGGGGYEQYF
TGTGCCAGCAGCTTAGGGGGCGGAGGGTACGAGCAGTACTTC
>.|.|TRBJ2-1|TRBV18
CASSPRAERANEQFF
TGTGCCAGCTCACCACGGGCAGAGAGGGCCAATGAGCAGTTCTTC
>.|few|TRBJ1-5|TRBV7-2
CASSLWSNSNQPQHF
TGTGCGAGCAGCTTATGGAGTAATAGCAATCAGCCCCAGCATTTT
>TRBD2|few|TRBJ2-2|TRBV19
CASRLGRGGELFF
TGTGCCAGTCGGCTAGGGAGGGGCGGGGAGCTGTTTTTT
>.|.|TRBJ2-3|TRBV25-1
CASSEVQSTDTQYF
TGTGCCAGCAGTGAAGTCCAGAGCACAGATACGCAGTATTTT
>TRBD1|.|TRBJ2-7|TRBV28
CASSLDRAGNEQYF
TGTGCCAGCAGTCTGGACAGGGCAGGAAACGAGCAGTACTTC
>.|.|TRBJ1-1|TRBV19
CASKRTASLSNTEAFF
TGTGCCAGTAAGAGGACAGCCTCCTTATCCAACACTGAAGCTTTCTTT
>.|few|TRBJ1-1|TRBV20-1
CSAAGGQGTFF
TGCAGTGCCGCTGGTGGGCAGGGAACTTTCTTT
>.|few|TRBJ2-1|TRBV11-2
CASSSDRSSYNEQFF
TGTGCCAGCAGCTCCGATAGGAGCTCCTACAATGAGCAGTTCTTC
>.|.|TRBJ2-7|TRBV6-1
CASSSLEQYF
TGTGCCAGTTCTTCCCTCGAGCAGTACTTC
>TRBD1|.|TRBJ1-4|TRBV9
CASSAGTGKGEKLFF
TGTGCCAGCAGCGCCGGGACAGGGAAAGGTGAAAAACTGTTTTTT
>TRBD1|.|TRBJ1-4|TRBV18
CASSSGTVATNEKLFF
TGTGCCAGCTCATCTGGGACAGTTGCAACTAATGAAAAACTGTTTTTT
>TRBD1|.|TRBJ2-7|TRBV6-6
CASIEGARHEQYF
TGTGCCAGCATCGAGGGGGCGAGGCACGAGCAGTACTTC
>TRBD1|.|TRBJ1-5|TRBV6-1
CASSGQRQGAGQPQHF
TGTGCCAGCAGTGGACAAAGACAGGGGGCAGGTCAGCCCCAGCATTTT
>TRBD2|.|TRBJ2-5|TRBV11-2
CASSPRLAGTETQYF
TGTGCCAGCAGCCCCCGACTAGCGGGGACGGAGACCCAGTACTTC
>.|.|TRBJ1-5|TRBV2
CASRRRDSNQPQHF
TGTGCCTCCCGGAGGAGAGATAGCAATCAGCCCCAGCATTTT
>TRBD2|.|TRBJ2-1|TRBV7-7
CASSYGLADNEQFF
TGTGCTAGCAGCTACGGACTAGCGGACAATGAGCAGTTCTTC
>TRBD2|.|TRBJ2-4|TRBV9
CASSSSGGNIQYF
TGTGCCAGCAGCTCAAGCGGGGGGAACATTCAGTACTTC
>.|.|TRBJ1-2|TRBV9
CASSVGKAGKYTF
TGTGCCAGCAGCGTAGGGAAAGCAGGGAAATACACCTTC
>.|.|TRBJ1-3|TRBV29-1
CSGGVRDTIYF
TGCAGCGGTGGGGTGCGGGACACCATATATTTT
>TRBD1|.|TRBJ2-1|TRBV9
CASSVAGQGAIDEQFF
TGTGCCAGCAGCGTAGCGGGACAGGGGGCAATCGATGAGCAGTTCTTC
>TRBD1|.|TRBJ2-1|TRBV6-5
CASITGTGGNNEQFF
TGTGCCAGCATCACCGGGACAGGGGGGAACAATGAGCAGTTCTTC
>.|medium-sized|TRBJ2-2|TRBV18
CASSPSGPGELFF
TGTGCCAGCTCACCGAGCGGTCCCGGGGAGCTGTTTTTT
>TRBD1|.|TRBJ1-2|TRBV7-9
CASSRGQLNYGYTF
TGTGCCAGCAGCAGGGGGCAACTTAACTATGGCTACACCTTC
>TRBD1|.|TRBJ1-4|TRBV27
CASSFSRTGNEKLFF
TGTGCCAGCAGTTTTTCCCGGACAGGGAATGAAAAACTGTTTTTT
>.|few|TRBJ1-4|TRBV2
CASSEAGWSEKLFF
TGTGCCAGCAGTGAGGCAGGGTGGTCCGAAAAACTGTTTTTT
>TRBD1|.|TRBJ1-2|TRBV5-5
CASSLGTGSFYGYTF
TGTGCCAGCAGCTTAGGGACAGGGAGTTTCTATGGCTACACCTTC
>.|once|TRBJ1-5|TRBV5-1
CASSLSAGRDQPQHF
TGCGCCAGCAGCTTGTCGGCAGGGAGGGATCAGCCCCAGCATTTT
>.|once|TRBJ1-2|TRBV5-6
CASSLERRQERSYTF
TGTGCCAGCAGCTTGGAAAGGCGACAGGAAAGGAGCTACACCTTC
>.|few|TRBJ2-7|TRBV28
CASSFRYEQYF
TGTGCCAGCAGTTTCCGCTACGAGCAGTACTTC
>TRBD2|.|TRBJ2-1|TRBV2
CASTQRGSSYNEQFF
TGTGCCAGCACCCAGCGGGGGAGCTCCTACAATGAGCAGTTCTTC
>TRBD2|.|TRBJ2-5|TRBV6-6
CASSYSGRGDQETQYF
TGTGCCAGCAGTTACTCCGGGCGGGGGGATCAAGAGACCCAGTACTTC
>.|once|TRBJ2-7|TRBV2
CASSAGSQQYF
TGTGCCAGCAGTGCAGGGTCTCAGCAGTACTTC
>TRBD2|.|TRBJ2-2|TRBV2
CASSGRPRGGLPGELFF
TGTGCCAGCAGTGGCCGCCCGCGGGGAGGGTTGCCCGGGGAGCTGTTTTTT
>.|.|TRBJ1-1|TRBV13
CASSFRQGMSTEAFF
TGTGCCAGCAGCTTTCGGCAGGGGATGAGCACTGAAGCTTTCTTT
>TRBD2|.|TRBJ2-3|TRBV5-1
CASSFERGQDTQYF
TGCGCCAGCAGCTTTGAGCGGGGCCAAGATACGCAGTATTTT
>TRBD2|few|TRBJ2-5|TRBV7-7
CASSPAGGAVKETQYF
TGTGCTAGCAGCCCCGCGGGGGGGGCTGTGAAAGAGACCCAGTACTTC
>TRBD2|.|TRBJ2-7|TRBV13
CASRQGLAATYEQYF
TGTGCCAGCAGGCAGGGACTAGCGGCTACCTACGAGCAGTACTTC
>.|.|TRBJ1-5|TRBV28
CASSFPQALNQPQHF
TGTGCCAGCAGTTTTCCACAGGCACTCAATCAGCCCCAGCATTTT